The TCR beta chain under discussion was sequenced for a study of CD8+CD57+ T cells in acquired aplastic anemia. About the research overall: The mean DNA yield obtained from sorted CD4+ and CD8+ cells came to 3 to 4 ug.

This clonotype appeared a few times. All sequencing subjects had displayed CD8+CD57+ cell expansion on flow cytometry. The TCR beta profiling, which covered VDJ combination and CDR3 sequence, was carried out using genomic DNA as the template. MiXCR was run by TCRdb on the reads, yielding one entry per CDR3 protein. The sample lists 120,000 or so distinct CDR3 sequences; 50% to 70% were seen once. The CDR3 totals 17 residues. The V and J ends lost 3 bases and 0 bases, in that order; junction bases with no gene match: 10. The sequence was collected from a human donor with aplastic anemia. The J gene is TRBJ1-1, the V gene TRBV12-3 or TRBV12-4; 7 nucleotides line up with TRBD1. The sample comprised sorted CD4+, CD8+, or CD8+CD57+ T cells (not recorded which) from PBMCs. The CDR3 is CASSFNPGQRMNTEAFF. The CDR3 DNA follows: TGTGCCAGCAGTTTCAACCCGGGACAGAGGATGAACACTGAAGCTTTCTTT.